Reported below is one TCR beta chain. This clone has only a few counts. The antigen this receptor binds is unknown. One base away there is no much larger clone; base qualities are not given. This sample is part of a study of T cell responses to AZD1222 COVID-19 vaccine (dated by TCRdb to the early 2020s). About the investigation overall: TCR sequencing was performed for 230 to 250 trial participants, of whom 207 were given two doses of AZD1222 and approximately 25 were given two doses of MenACWY control vaccine. Trial participants were enrolled by age into 18-55, 56-69 and 70-plus year subgroups, with around 150, 28 and 57 TCR-sequenced participants respectively. The full study reports these points: The whole spike protein was spanned by vaccine-associated CD4 TCRs, and dominant responses were seen in regions 160-218 and 743-854. Conclusions about previously exposed vaccinees are limited, since just 5 to 7 AZD1222 recipients were seropositive for SARS-CoV-2 at baseline. Because no day 14 peak-response samples were available, the repertoires could be characterized only after the peak T cell response. Epitopes outside the regions mutated in the B.1.351 and B.1.1.7 variants were reportedly recognized by nearly half of the unique spike-specific TCRs. A significant rise in spike-specific TCR breadth and depth was observed after two AZD1222 doses relative to day 0 and relative to MenACWY recipients. Participants were mostly white British, with more females than males. The authors suggested clonal diversity may have been underestimated. In the small 56-69-year group, the increase in depth fell short of significance, most likely because of low power.

V was cut back by 2 bases and J by 6 bases, leaving a gap of 11 bases between them. The CDR3 runs 14 amino acids, cysteine and phenylalanine included. Only CDR3 DNA is held: 42 bases, read in frame from base 1. The germline V gene gives CDR1 as SGDLS and CDR2 as YYNGEE. The sample's time point, from its label and the paper: about 28 days (+/-7) after the second vaccine dose. Because spike-specific TCR depth and breadth did not differ between the two schedules, AZD1222 recipients who got a second dose at roughly 4 weeks were pooled with those who got a second dose at roughly 12 weeks. Vaccinee samples came from UK trials COV001 and COV002, including a single-blind randomized controlled phase 2/3 trial of AZD1222 (ChAdOx1 nCoV-19) in healthy adults. For TCRbeta chain sequencing, PBMC samples from trial participants were taken at day 0 and at day 28 after the second dose. The CDR3 regions of human TCRbeta chains were subjected to immunosequencing. The study's own analysis went as follows. Repertoire TCRs were matched against a reference library of SARS-CoV-2-specific TCRs generated with the MIRA antigen-specificity platform. Breadth meant the fraction of unique TCRs that were SARS-CoV-2-associated, whereas depth meant the fraction of total T cells that were SARS-CoV-2-associated. Using the MIRA data, each spike-specific TCR was assigned both to the spike region to which the TCR was reactive and to a CD4 or CD8 class. Log10-transformed breadth and depth values were compared by one-way ANOVA with Sidak's multiple comparisons tests. TCRdb took over this immuneACCESS table, retaining in-frame rearrangements with V and J assigned. Such tables are incomplete; in checked studies, under half of the missing clones stem from an unresolved V gene, and the remainder is unexplained. V, J and clone size were drawn from that table, and D and trimming were deduced from the DNA. For this sample there are 98,000 or so clones; 84% appear just once. The ten largest clones take up over 12% of the sample.

In this chain, TRBV9 is recombined with TRBJ2-2; the D segment cannot be called with confidence. This clonotype was sampled from an adult who received the AZD1222 COVID-19 vaccine. Material: peripheral blood, obtained 28 days after the second AZD1222 dose. The nucleotide sequence is TGTGCCAGCAGCGTTGCTTATGGGGCCGGGGAGCTGTTTTTT. Translated, it gives CASSVAYGAGELFF.